Shown below are 2 T cell receptor beta chains from a single sample sequenced in a study of OX40 agonist ivuxolimab in advanced cancers. Data came from immunoSEQ multiplex PCR; TCRdb stores just in-frame clones and leaves some out. The sample shows 15,000 to 25,000 clones, 65% to 70% of them seen only once. This material consisted of CD4+ or CD8+ T cells sorted from blood, taken in a trial of the OX40 agonist ivuxolimab. The receptors derive from an adult with an advanced solid tumor such as melanoma, head and neck, liver or kidney cancer.

The chain uses TRBV7-3 and TRBJ1-1; 9 bases agree with TRBD1. V was clipped by 5 bases and J by 11 bases; unmatched bases: 9. The CDR3 length is 13 residues. CDR1 SGHTA and CDR2 FQGTGA come from the germline V gene. CDR3 coding DNA: TGTGCCAGCAGCGACGGACAGGGGAAGATTGCTTTCTTT. Its protein product is CASSDGQGKIAFF.

The CDR3 protein is CASSIDPGQRTEAFF. The CDR3 region has the DNA TGTGCCAGTAGTATAGATCCGGGACAGAGGACTGAAGCTTTCTTT. The chain employs TRBV19 and TRBJ1-1; 7 nucleotides match TRBD1. The CDR3 totals 15 residues. The germline CDR1 and CDR2 sequences are LNHDA and SQIVND (reference sequence). The junction had 6 bases not matched to a gene; V was cut back by 0 bases and J by 5 bases.